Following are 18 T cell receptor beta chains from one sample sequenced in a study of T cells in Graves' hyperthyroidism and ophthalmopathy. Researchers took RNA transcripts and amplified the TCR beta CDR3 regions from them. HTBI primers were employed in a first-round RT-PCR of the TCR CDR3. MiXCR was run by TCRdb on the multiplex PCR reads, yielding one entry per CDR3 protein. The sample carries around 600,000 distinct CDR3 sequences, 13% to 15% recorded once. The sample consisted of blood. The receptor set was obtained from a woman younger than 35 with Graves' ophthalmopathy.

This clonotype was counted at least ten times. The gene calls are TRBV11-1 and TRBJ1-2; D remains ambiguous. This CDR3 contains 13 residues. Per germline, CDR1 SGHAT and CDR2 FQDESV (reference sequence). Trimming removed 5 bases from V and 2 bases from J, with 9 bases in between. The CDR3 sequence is CASSPLTNYGYTF. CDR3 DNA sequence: TGTGCCAGCAGCCCGTTGACAAACTATGGCTACACCTTC. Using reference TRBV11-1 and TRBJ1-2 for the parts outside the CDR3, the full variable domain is EAEVAQSPRYKITEKSQAVAFWCDPISGHATLYWYRQILGQGPELLVQFQDESVVDDSQLPKDRFSAERLKGVDSTLKIQPAELGDSAMYLCASSPLTNYGYTFGSGTRLTVV.

CDR3 loop: CSARGRGGYTF. Here the CDR3 DNA reads TGCAGTGCTAGAGGACGGGGCGGCTACACCTTC. The chain uses TRBV20-1 and TRBJ1-2; tentatively, D is TRBD1 (5 bases). Trimming stripped 1 base from V and 8 bases from J, with 8 bases between. The CDR3 contains 11 residues. Germline V gene sequence: CDR1 DFQATT, CDR2 SNEGSKA (reference sequence).

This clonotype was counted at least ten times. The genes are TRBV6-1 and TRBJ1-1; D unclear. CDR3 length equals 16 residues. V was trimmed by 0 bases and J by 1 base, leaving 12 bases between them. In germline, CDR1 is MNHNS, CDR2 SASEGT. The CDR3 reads CASSEAPGGWNTEAFF. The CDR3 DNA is TGTGCCAGCAGTGAAGCTCCAGGCGGGTGGAACACTGAAGCTTTCTTT.

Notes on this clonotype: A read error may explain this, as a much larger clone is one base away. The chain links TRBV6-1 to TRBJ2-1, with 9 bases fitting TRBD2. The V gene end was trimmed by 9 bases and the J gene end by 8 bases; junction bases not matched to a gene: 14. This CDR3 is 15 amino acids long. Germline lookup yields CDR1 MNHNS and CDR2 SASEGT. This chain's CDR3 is CASLRLAGGDHEQFF. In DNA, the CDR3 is TGTGCCAGTCTCCGTCTGGCGGGAGGGGACCATGAGCAGTTCTTC.

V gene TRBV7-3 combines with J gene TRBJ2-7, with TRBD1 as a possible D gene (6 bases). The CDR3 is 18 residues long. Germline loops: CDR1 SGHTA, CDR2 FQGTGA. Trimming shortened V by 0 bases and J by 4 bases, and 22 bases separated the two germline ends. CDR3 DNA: TGTGCCAGCAGCTTAACCCCCTCCCGGCCAAGGGGGTGTTACGAGCAGTACTTC. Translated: CASSLTPSRPRGCYEQYF.

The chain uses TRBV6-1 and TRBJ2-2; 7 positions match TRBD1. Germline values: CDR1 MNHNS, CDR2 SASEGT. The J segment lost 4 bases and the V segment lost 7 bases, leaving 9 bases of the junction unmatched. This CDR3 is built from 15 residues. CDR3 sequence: CASISTGRPTGELFF. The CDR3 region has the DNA TGTGCCAGCATCTCGACAGGGCGGCCCACCGGGGAGCTGTTTTTT.

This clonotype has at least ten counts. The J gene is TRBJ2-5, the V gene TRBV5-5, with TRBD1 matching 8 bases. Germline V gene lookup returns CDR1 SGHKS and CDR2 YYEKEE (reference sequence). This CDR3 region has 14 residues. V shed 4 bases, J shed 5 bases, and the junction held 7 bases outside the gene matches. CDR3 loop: CASSPFTGGETQYF. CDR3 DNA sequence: TGTGCCAGCAGCCCCTTCACAGGGGGTGAGACCCAGTACTTC. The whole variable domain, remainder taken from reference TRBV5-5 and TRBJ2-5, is DAGVTQSPTHLIKTRGQQVTLRCSPISGHKSVSWYQQVLGQGPQFIFQYYEKEERGRGNFPDRFSARQFPNYSSELNVNALLLGDSALYLCASSPFTGGETQYFGPGTRLLVL.

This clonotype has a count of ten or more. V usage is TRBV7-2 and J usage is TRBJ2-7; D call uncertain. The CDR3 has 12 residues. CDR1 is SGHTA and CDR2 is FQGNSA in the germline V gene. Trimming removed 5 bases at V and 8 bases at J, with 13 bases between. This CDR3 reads CASSDPYTKQYF. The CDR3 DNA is TGTGCCAGCAGCGACCCATACACGAAGCAGTACTTC.

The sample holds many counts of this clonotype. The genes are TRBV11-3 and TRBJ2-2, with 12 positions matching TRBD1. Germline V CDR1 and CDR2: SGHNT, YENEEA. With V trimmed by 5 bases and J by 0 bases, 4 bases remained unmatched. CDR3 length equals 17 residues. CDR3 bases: TGTGCCAGCAGCCCGGGACAGGGGGCGACGAACACCGGGGAGCTGTTTTTT. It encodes CASSPGQGATNTGELFF.

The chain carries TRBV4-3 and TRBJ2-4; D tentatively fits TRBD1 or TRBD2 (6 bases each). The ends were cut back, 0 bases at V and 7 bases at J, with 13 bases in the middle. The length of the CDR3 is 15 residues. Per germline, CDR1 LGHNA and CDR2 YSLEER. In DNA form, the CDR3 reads TGCGCCAGCAGCCAAGATTGGGGGGCAGAGAACATTCAGTACTTC. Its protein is CASSQDWGAENIQYF.

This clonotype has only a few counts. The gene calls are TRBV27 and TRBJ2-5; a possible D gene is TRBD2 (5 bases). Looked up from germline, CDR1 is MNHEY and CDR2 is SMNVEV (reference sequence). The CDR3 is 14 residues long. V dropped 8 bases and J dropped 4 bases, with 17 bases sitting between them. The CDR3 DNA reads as TGTGCCAGCGCCCTCCGGGATTTAGGAGAGACCCAGTACTTC. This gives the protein CASALRDLGETQYF.

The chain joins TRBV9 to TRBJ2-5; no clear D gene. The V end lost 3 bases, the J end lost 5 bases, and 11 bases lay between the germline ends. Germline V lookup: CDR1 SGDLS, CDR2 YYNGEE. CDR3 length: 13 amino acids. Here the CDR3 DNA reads TGTGCCAGCAGCGCGCAAGGGTCCGAGACCCAGTACTTC. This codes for CASSAQGSETQYF.

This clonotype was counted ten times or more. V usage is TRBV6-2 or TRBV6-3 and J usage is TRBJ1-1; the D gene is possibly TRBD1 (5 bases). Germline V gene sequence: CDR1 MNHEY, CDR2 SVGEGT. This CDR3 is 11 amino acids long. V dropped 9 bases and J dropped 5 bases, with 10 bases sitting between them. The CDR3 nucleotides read TGTGCCAGTTTGGGGGGTACTGAAGCTTTCTTT. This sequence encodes CASLGGTEAFF.

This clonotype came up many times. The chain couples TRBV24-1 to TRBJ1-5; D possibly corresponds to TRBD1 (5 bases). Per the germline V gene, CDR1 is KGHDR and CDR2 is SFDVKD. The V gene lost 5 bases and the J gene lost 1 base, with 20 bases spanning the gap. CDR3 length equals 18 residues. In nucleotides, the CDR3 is TGTGCCACCAGTGCTCCCCTGATTCGGTACAGGAGCAATCAGCCCCAGCATTTT. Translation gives CATSAPLIRYRSNQPQHF.

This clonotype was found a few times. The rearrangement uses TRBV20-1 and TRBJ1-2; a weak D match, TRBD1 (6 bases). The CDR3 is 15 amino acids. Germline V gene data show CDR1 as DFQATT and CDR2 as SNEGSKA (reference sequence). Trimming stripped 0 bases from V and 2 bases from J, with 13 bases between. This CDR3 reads CSARDWGGGNYGYTF. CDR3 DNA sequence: TGCAGTGCTAGAGATTGGGGAGGGGGAAACTATGGCTACACCTTC.

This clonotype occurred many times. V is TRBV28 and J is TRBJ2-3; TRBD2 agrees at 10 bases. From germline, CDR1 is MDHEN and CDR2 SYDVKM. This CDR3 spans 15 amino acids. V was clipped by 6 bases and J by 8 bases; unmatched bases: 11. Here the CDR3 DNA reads TGTGCCAGCAGCCCAGGACTAGCGGATCGTGGTACGCAGTATTTT. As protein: CASSPGLADRGTQYF.

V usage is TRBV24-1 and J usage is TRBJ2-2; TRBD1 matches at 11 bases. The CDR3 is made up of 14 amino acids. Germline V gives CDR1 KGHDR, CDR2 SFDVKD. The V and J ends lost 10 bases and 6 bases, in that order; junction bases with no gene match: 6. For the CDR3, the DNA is TGTGCCACTGAGGACAGGGGGCGGGCCGGGGAGCTGTTTTTT. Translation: CATEDRGRAGELFF.

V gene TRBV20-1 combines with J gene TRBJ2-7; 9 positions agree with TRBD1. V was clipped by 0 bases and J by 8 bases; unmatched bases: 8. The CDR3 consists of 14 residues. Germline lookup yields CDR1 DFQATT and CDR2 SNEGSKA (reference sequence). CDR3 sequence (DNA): TGCAGTGCTAGAGATCTGGACAGGGGAAACAAGCAGTACTTC. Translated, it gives CSARDLDRGNKQYF.